The 29 T cell receptor beta chains below come from one sample, sequenced in a study of identical twins. TCRdb passed the 5' RACE reads through MiXCR, listing each CDR3 protein once. The sample comprises 640,000 or so distinct CDR3 sequences, 5.5% to 6.5% of which are singletons, and 1.5% to 2% rests with the top ten. Sequencing used naive T cells sorted from blood. The receptors come from a young man in good health.

There are a few counts of this clonotype. The chain joins TRBV20-1 to TRBJ2-1, with TRBD1 identical over 8 bases. V was pared by 3 bases and J by 7 bases, with 8 bases of the junction left unmatched. The CDR3 is made up of 14 amino acids. In germline, CDR1 is DFQATT, CDR2 SNEGSKA (reference sequence). The CDR3 nucleotides are TGCAGTGCTAGGTTAAATTACAGGGGGAATGAGCAGTTCTTC. Residues: CSARLNYRGNEQFF.

This clonotype was found many times. The V gene is TRBV7-3, the J gene TRBJ2-1; tentative D call: TRBD2 (5 bases). In germline, CDR1 is SGHTA, CDR2 FQGTGA. V lost 1 base, J lost 13 bases, and 14 bases lay in between. This CDR3 is built from 13 residues. The CDR3 sequence: CASSLKAGDYQFF. The CDR3 DNA follows: TGTGCCAGCAGCTTAAAAGCCGGTGACTACCAGTTCTTC. The full variable domain, with the rest looked up from reference TRBV7-3 and TRBJ2-1, is GAGVSQTPSNKVTEKGKYVELRCDPISGHTALYWYRQSLGQGPEFLIYFQGTGAADDSGLPNDRFFAVRPEGSVSTLKIQRTERGDSAVYLCASSLKAGDYQFFGPGTRLTVL.

At least ten counts were recorded for this clonotype. The chain is built from TRBV6-2 or TRBV6-3 and TRBJ1-5; D gene ambiguous. The CDR3 is 17 residues long. Per the germline V gene, CDR1 is MNHEY and CDR2 is SVGEGT. V dropped 0 bases and J dropped 0 bases, with 12 bases sitting between them. In nucleotides, the CDR3 is TGTGCCAGCAGTTACTCGAGTTGGTCGATTAGCAATCAGCCCCAGCATTTT. As protein: CASSYSSWSISNQPQHF.

A few counts support this clonotype. A junction end diverges from the germline sequence, so it may reflect a read error. The rearrangement uses TRBV20-1 and TRBJ2-2; the match to TRBD2 covers 13 bases. The CDR3 is 16 amino acids. Germline CDR1 reads DFQATT; CDR2 reads SNEGSKA (reference sequence). Written as DNA, the CDR3 is TGCAGTGCTCGAGACCCGGGACTAGCGGGAATAGGGGAGCTGTTTTTT. This sequence encodes CSARDPGLAGIGELFF.

This clonotype turned up a few times. The chain joins TRBV5-1 to TRBJ1-4; D is undetermined. Trimming pared 6 bases from V and 8 bases from J, leaving 17 bases between. This CDR3 is 14 amino acids long. The germline V gene encodes CDR1 SGHRS and CDR2 YFSETQ. CDR3 nucleotides: TGCGCCAGCAACCCCGGGATAATTGGAGAAAAACTGTTTTTT. Its translation is CASNPGIIGEKLFF.

This clonotype occurred a few times. The chain carries TRBV11-2 and TRBJ2-1; 13 bases are a match to TRBD2. V was pared by 4 bases and J by 5 bases, with 14 bases of the junction left unmatched. Per the germline V gene, CDR1 is SGHAT and CDR2 is FQNNGV. This CDR3 has 19 residues. CDR3 loop: CASSSRASGTSGKNNEQFF. Here the CDR3 DNA reads TGTGCCAGCAGCTCCAGGGCTTCCGGGACTAGCGGGAAAAACAATGAGCAGTTCTTC.

This clonotype appeared many times. The DNA for the CDR3 is TGCAGCGTTGAGGTTCCGAACAATGAGCAGTTCTTC. It specifies CSVEVPNNEQFF. The rearrangement links TRBV29-1 to TRBJ2-1; D gene uncertain. Trimming shortened V by 3 bases and J by 5 bases, and 8 bases separated the two germline ends. In germline, CDR1 is SQVTM, CDR2 ANQGSEA. The CDR3 sequence is 12 residues long.

This clonotype was recorded at least ten times. The junction shows a germline mismatch at one end, possibly a read error. The CDR3 DNA reads TGTGCCAGTAGTGAGGGGGGGAAGACCCAGTACTTC. The encoded protein is CASSEGGKTQYF. The chain joins TRBV25-1 to TRBJ2-5; the D gene is possibly TRBD2 (7 bases). The CDR3 covers 12 residues. Germline CDR1 MGHDK, CDR2 SYGVNS. Full variable domain (rest looked up from reference TRBV25-1 and TRBJ2-5): EADIYQTPRYLVIGTGKKITLECSQTMGHDKMYWYQQDPGMELHLIHYSYGVNSTEKGDLSSESTVSRIRTEHFPLTLESARPSHTSQYLCASSEGGKTQYFGPGTRLLVL.

This clonotype was seen repeatedly, ten times or more. The chain uses TRBV5-5 and TRBJ2-5; D is perhaps TRBD1 (6 bases). The CDR3 length is 16 residues. CDR1 and CDR2 (germline): SGHKS, YYEKEE (reference sequence). V lost 0 bases, J lost 2 bases, and 14 bases lay in between. CDR3 sequence: CASSLGSGHLQETQYF. The CDR3 nucleotides read TGTGCCAGCAGCTTGGGATCGGGACACCTTCAAGAGACCCAGTACTTC.

This clonotype has a count of ten or more. The V call is TRBV5-5, the J call TRBJ2-1; either TRBD1 or TRBD2 may fit D (5 bases each). This CDR3 spans 14 amino acids. Germline values: CDR1 SGHKS, CDR2 YYEKEE (reference sequence). Trimming stripped 5 bases from V and 6 bases from J, with 15 bases between. The CDR3 loop is CASSPGPLSNEQFF. The CDR3 DNA follows: TGTGCCAGCAGTCCGGGACCCTTAAGCAATGAGCAGTTCTTC.

The rearrangement joins TRBV20-1 to TRBJ1-5, with D tentatively TRBD1 (5 bases). CDR1 DFQATT and CDR2 SNEGSKA come from the germline V gene (reference sequence). The CDR3 spans 14 residues. V lost 5 bases to trimming and J lost 0 bases, with 11 bases between them. The CDR3 nucleotides read TGCAGTGCTGTTTCAGGGTATAGCAATCAGCCCCAGCATTTT. Amino acids: CSAVSGYSNQPQHF.

This clonotype was detected ten times or more. The genes are TRBV12-3 or TRBV12-4 and TRBJ2-1; 12 nucleotides align to TRBD2. CDR3 length equals 14 residues. Germline trimming cut 10 bases from V and 3 bases from J; bases unmatched to any gene: 4. The CDR3 region has the DNA TGTGCCATCCCGGGACTAGCGGGCTACAATGAGCAGTTCTTC. It is translated as CAIPGLAGYNEQFF.

This clonotype was found many times. This chain uses TRBV5-1 with TRBJ2-3, with D uncertain. CDR1 and CDR2 (germline): SGHRS, YFSETQ. V was cut by 0 bases and J by 4 bases, with 15 bases left in between. The CDR3 contains 16 residues. CDR3 sequence (DNA): TGCGCCAGCAGCTTGGCGACTGATGGATGGGCAGATACGCAGTATTTT. Translated, it gives CASSLATDGWADTQYF.

This clonotype was picked up many times. This chain links TRBV7-2 with TRBJ2-5; TRBD2 might be the D (5 bases). CDR3 length equals 15 residues. Trimming removed 5 bases at V and 4 bases at J, with 17 bases between. Germline loops: CDR1 SGHTA, CDR2 FQGNSA. CDR3: CASSPLARMGETQYF. The DNA of the CDR3 is TGTGCCAGCAGCCCTCTAGCTAGAATGGGAGAGACCCAGTACTTC.

In its sample, this clonotype was seen a few times. The genes are TRBV7-2 and TRBJ2-7; TRBD2 aligns across 7 bases. CDR1 SGHTA and CDR2 FQGNSA come from the germline V gene. This CDR3 comprises 17 residues. J gave up 11 bases and V 5 bases, and 24 bases lay outside the gene matches. CDR3 amino acids: CASSLTTTGLSGNVKYF. Written as DNA, the CDR3 is TGTGCCAGCAGCCTCACAACTACAGGTCTCAGCGGGAATGTTAAGTACTTC.

This clonotype has a handful of counts. The rearrangement joins TRBV7-9 to TRBJ2-2; TRBD2 aligns across 10 bases. The germline V gene has CDR1 SEHNR and CDR2 FQNEAQ (reference sequence). The CDR3 spans 16 residues. Unmatched junction bases numbered 7, after V lost 5 bases and J lost 4 bases. The CDR3 protein is CASSRGTSASTGELFF. In DNA form, the CDR3 reads TGTGCCAGCAGCCGAGGGACTAGCGCATCCACCGGGGAGCTGTTTTTT.

CDR3: CASSGKGYNEQFF. The CDR3 DNA is TGTGCCAGTAGTGGAAAGGGCTACAATGAGCAGTTCTTC. V is TRBV19 and J is TRBJ2-1; D call uncertain. This CDR3 is built from 13 residues. Germline CDR1 LNHDA, CDR2 SQIVND (reference sequence). The V end lost 5 bases, the J end lost 3 bases, and 8 bases lay between the germline ends. The entire variable domain, with the rest obtained from reference TRBV19 and TRBJ2-1, is as follows: DGGITQSPKYLFRKEGQNVTLSCEQNLNHDAMYWYRQDPGQGLRLIYYSQIVNDFQKGDIAEGYSVSREKKESFPLTVTSAQKNPTAFYLCASSGKGYNEQFFGPGTRLTVL.

This clonotype was observed at least ten times. The chain couples TRBV9 to TRBJ2-3, with D uncertain. V was clipped by 3 bases and J by 6 bases, with 14 bases between them. The CDR3 has 14 amino acids. Germline V gives CDR1 SGDLS, CDR2 YYNGEE. As DNA, the CDR3 is TGTGCCAGCAGCGCGCTTAACGGGCCTGATACGCAGTATTTT. Its protein product is CASSALNGPDTQYF. Full variable domain (missing parts from reference TRBV9 and TRBJ2-3): DSGVTQTPKHLITATGQRVTLRCSPRSGDLSVYWYQQSLDQGLQFLIQYYNGEERAKGNILERFSAQQFPDLHSELNLSSLELGDSALYFCASSALNGPDTQYFGPGTRLTVL.

V gene TRBV12-3 or TRBV12-4 combines with J gene TRBJ2-5; TRBD2 aligns across 9 bases. The CDR3 covers 20 residues. The V and J ends lost 4 bases and 2 bases, in that order; junction bases with no gene match: 20. This chain's CDR3 is CASSSLLTSGSPPGQETQYF. As DNA, the CDR3 is TGTGCCAGCAGTTCCTTGTTGACTAGCGGTTCCCCTCCGGGACAAGAGACCCAGTACTTC.

This clonotype came up a few times. This chain connects TRBV6-5 to TRBJ2-5; tentative D call: TRBD1 (6 bases). Germline assignment: CDR1 MNHEY and CDR2 SVGAGI. V was trimmed by 0 bases and J by 1 base, leaving 18 bases between them. The CDR3 loop spans 18 amino acids. DNA of the CDR3: TGTGCCAGCAGTTACTCGCGGGTAGCAGGGGCCCCCCAAGAGACCCAGTACTTC. Translation gives CASSYSRVAGAPQETQYF.

This sequence joins TRBV6-1 and TRBJ2-2; 9 bases are shared with TRBD2. The CDR3 is 14 amino acids. After removal of 7 bases from V and 6 bases from J, the junction contained 6 bases not matched to a gene. In germline, CDR1 is MNHNS, CDR2 SASEGT. The chain's CDR3 is CASTGAGGAGELFF. In nucleotides, the CDR3 is TGTGCCAGCACCGGAGCGGGAGGAGCCGGGGAGCTGTTTTTT.

This clonotype was counted only a few times. The chain uses TRBV7-8 and TRBJ2-2; 7 bases fit TRBD1. CDR3 length equals 16 residues. CDR1 and CDR2 from the germline V gene are SGHVS and FQNEAQ. The V and J ends lost 1 base and 3 bases, in that order; junction bases with no gene match: 5. CDR3 in amino acids: CASSLEGQIYTGELFF. DNA for the CDR3: TGTGCCAGCAGCTTAGAGGGACAGATTTACACCGGGGAGCTGTTTTTT.

This chain links TRBV28 with TRBJ2-7, with 11 bases that match TRBD2. From germline, CDR1 is MDHEN and CDR2 SYDVKM. Germline trimming cut 7 bases from V and 2 bases from J; bases unmatched to any gene: 7. The CDR3 totals 15 residues. CDR3 nucleotides: TGTGCCAGCACTGTTAGCGGGAGGGCAACCTACGAGCAGTACTTC. It encodes CASTVSGRATYEQYF.

This clonotype was detected only a few times. V gene TRBV30 combines with J gene TRBJ2-1; D possibly corresponds to TRBD1 (6 bases). The germline V and J ends were trimmed by 0 bases and 4 bases, with 7 bases remaining between them. CDR1 is GTSNPN, CDR2 SVGIG, per germline (reference sequence). This CDR3 is 13 amino acids long. CDR3 nucleotide sequence: TGTGCCTGGAGTGTTACAGGGTACAATGAGCAGTTCTTC. It yields the protein CAWSVTGYNEQFF. The full variable domain, rest sourced from reference TRBV30 and TRBJ2-1, is SQTIHQWPATLVQPVGSPLSLECTVEGTSNPNLYWYRQAAGRGLQLLFYSVGIGQISSEVPQNLSASRPQDRQFILSSKKLLLSDSGFYLCAWSVTGYNEQFFGPGTRLTVL.

The chain links TRBV7-2 to TRBJ1-4; 7 bases fit TRBD1. The trim removed 5 bases at V and 2 bases at J, leaving 5 bases unmatched. Germline V lookup: CDR1 SGHTA, CDR2 FQGNSA. The CDR3 extends over 15 amino acids. CDR3 DNA: TGTGCCAGCAGCCTTCAGGGGGGGACTAATGAAAAACTGTTTTTT. Translating gives CASSLQGGTNEKLFF.

This clonotype was counted at least ten times. The chain combines TRBV29-1 with TRBJ2-1, with no clear D. This CDR3 has 12 residues. Trimming took off 3 bases at V and 5 bases at J, with 8 bases between the two ends. Looked up from germline, CDR1 is SQVTM and CDR2 is ANQGSEA. The CDR3 nucleotides read TGCAGCGTTGATTTTGGGGACAATGAGCAGTTCTTC. This translates into CSVDFGDNEQFF.

This clonotype came up many times. The DNA for the CDR3 is TGTGCCAGCAGCTCTTCCCGGGACTATGGGAACACTGAAGCTTTCTTT. This encodes CASSSSRDYGNTEAFF. The V gene is TRBV7-2, the J gene TRBJ1-1; maybe TRBD1 (5 bases). The CDR3 covers 16 residues. Germline CDR1 SGHTA, CDR2 FQGNSA. The V end was cut by 4 bases, the J end by 1 base, with 16 bases between. Full variable domain (missing parts from reference TRBV7-2 and TRBJ1-1): GAGVSQSPSNKVTEKGKDVELRCDPISGHTALYWYRQSLGQGLEFLIYFQGNSAPDKSGLPSDRFSAERTGGSVSTLTIQRTQQEDSAVYLCASSSSRDYGNTEAFFGQGTRLTVV.

The CDR3 DNA reads TGTGCCAGCAACACGGGACACAATCAGCCCCAGCATTTT. Residues: CASNTGHNQPQHF. V is TRBV28 and J is TRBJ1-5, with a weak D call TRBD1 (6 bases). Looked up from germline, CDR1 is MDHEN and CDR2 is SYDVKM. This CDR3 has 13 residues. V was trimmed by 7 bases and J by 3 bases, leaving 10 bases between them.

The chain employs TRBV5-4 and TRBJ2-1; D remains unclear. Germline assignment: CDR1 SGHNT and CDR2 YYREEE (reference sequence). This CDR3 contains 15 residues. V was pared by 0 bases and J by 0 bases, with 7 bases between. This CDR3 reads CASSLDLGSYNEQFF. The CDR3 region has the DNA TGTGCCAGCAGCTTGGATCTGGGCTCCTACAATGAGCAGTTCTTC.